The clone carrying this T cell receptor (beta chain) was seen only a few times. What it binds is not known. This CDR3 is built from 12 residues. V lost 4 bases and J lost 4, with 6 bases in between. Per germline, CDR1 MGHDK and CDR2 SYGVNS. The sample originates from a study of T cells after yellow fever vaccination. Each CDR3 protein is one row after TCRdb ran MiXCR on the 5' RACE reads. The sample consists of 250,000 to 300,000 distinct CDR3 sequences, under 9% of them appearing once. General observations from the study: Only a small proportion of the clonotypes turned up in both the CD4 and the CD8 compartments, likely arising from convergent recombination. Reappearing after the booster were most of the clones from primary vaccination (roughly 96% CD4, about 88% CD8).

The TCR was taken from a man younger than 30 who received the YFV17D yellow fever vaccine. This chain connects TRBV25-1 to TRBJ2-3; the D is unclear. The input for sequencing was CD4+ T cells sorted from PBMCs, taken 5 days after the yellow fever booster vaccination. CDR3 nucleotides: TGTGCCAGCAGTGCTGGCGCAGATACGCAGTATTTT. This gives the protein CASSAGADTQYF.